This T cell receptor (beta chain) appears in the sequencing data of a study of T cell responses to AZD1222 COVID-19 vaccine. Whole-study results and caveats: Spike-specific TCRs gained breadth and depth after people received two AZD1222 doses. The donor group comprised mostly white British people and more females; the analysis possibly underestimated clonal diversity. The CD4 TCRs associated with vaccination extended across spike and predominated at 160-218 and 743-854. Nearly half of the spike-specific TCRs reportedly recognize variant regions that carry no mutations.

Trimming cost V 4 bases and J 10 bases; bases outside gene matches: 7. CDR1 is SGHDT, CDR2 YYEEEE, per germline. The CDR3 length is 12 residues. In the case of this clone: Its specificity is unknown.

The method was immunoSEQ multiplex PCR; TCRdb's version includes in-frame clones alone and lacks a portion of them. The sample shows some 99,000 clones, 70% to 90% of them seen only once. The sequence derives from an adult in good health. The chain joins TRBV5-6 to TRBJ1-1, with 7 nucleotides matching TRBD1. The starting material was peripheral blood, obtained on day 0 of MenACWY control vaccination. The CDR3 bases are TGTGCCAGCAGCACCGACAGGGTAGGAGCTTTCTTT. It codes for CASSTDRVGAFF.